The rows below give T cell receptor beta chains drawn from one sample of a study of blood T cells in healthy people across ages. TCRdb independently ran MiXCR on the 5' RACE reads; one entry per CDR3 protein. The repertoire consists of about 1,500,000 distinct CDR3 sequences, with roughly 30% occurring once and the leading ten covering 7.7%. Sequencing input: blood. Receptors originate from a woman in her 30s in good health. Both conserved end residues are part of each CDR3. The D gene is left open where the match is weak. Not all rows give a size; the values are once, few, many and, for expanded clones, a class.

J gene | V gene | D gene | clone size | CDR3 DNA | CDR3 protein
TRBJ1-1 | TRBV12-5 | TRBD1 | . | TGTGCTAGTGGTTTGGACAGGGGCACTGAAGCTTTCTTT | CASGLDRGTEAFF
TRBJ1-2 | TRBV12-3/TRBV12-4 | . | few | TGTGCCAGCAGTCGGACAAGGGGGTGGAATGGCTACACCTTC | CASSRTRGWNGYTF
TRBJ2-5 | TRBV4-1 | . | . | TGCGCCAGCAAGGGTCAAGGGTTATCTCAAGAGACCCGGTACTTC | CASKGQGLSQETRYF
TRBJ2-7 | TRBV30 | TRBD2 | . | TGTGCCTGGGATCGACTAGCGGGGCTTTCCGAGCAGTACTTC | CAWDRLAGLSEQYF
TRBJ2-7 | TRBV9 | TRBD1 | few | TGTGCCAGCAGCCCCCTGGGGACAGGCGTCGACGAGCAGTACTTC | CASSPLGTGVDEQYF
TRBJ2-1 | TRBV6-1 | TRBD2 | . | TGTGCCAGCAGTCCCCTTAGCGGGGGGGCCCCCACCAATGAGCAGTTCTTC | CASSPLSGGAPTNEQFF
TRBJ2-7 | TRBV5-1 | TRBD2 | . | TGCGCCAGCAGCTTGACTAGCGGGGTTCGGAATGAGCAGTACTTC | CASSLTSGVRNEQYF
TRBJ2-1 | TRBV29-1 | . | . | TGCAGCGGCGGGACAGACTACGAGCAGTTCTTC | CSGGTDYEQFF
TRBJ2-7 | TRBV24-1 | . | . | TGTGCCACCAGTGCGAGCGGGTGTTACGAGCAGTACTTC | CATSASGCYEQYF
TRBJ1-6 | TRBV7-9 | . | . | TGTGTCAGCAGTTCCGGACGGAGCTCCTATAATTCGCCCCTCCACTTT | CVSSSGRSSYNSPLHF
TRBJ2-6 | TRBV5-1 | . | . | TGCGCCAGCAGCTTGGGCACGGGAATCAACGTCCTGACTTTC | CASSLGTGINVLTF
TRBJ2-7 | TRBV12-5 | . | few | TGTGCTAGTGGTTTGGGACACGGATACTCCTACGAGCAGTACTTC | CASGLGHGYSYEQYF
TRBJ2-1 | TRBV28 | . | . | TGTGCCAGCAGTAACGGGGGTCCTTTCTACAATGAGCAGTTCTTC | CASSNGGPFYNEQFF
TRBJ1-4 | TRBV6-1 | . | . | TGTGCCACCTCGACAATCGGGCCCGTACCTAATGAAAAACTGTTTTTT | CATSTIGPVPNEKLFF
TRBJ1-5 | TRBV6-1 | TRBD1 | few | TGTGCCAGCAGTGGACAGGGACTTAATCAGCCCCAGCATTTT | CASSGQGLNQPQHF
TRBJ2-1 | TRBV6-2/TRBV6-3 | TRBD2 | few | TGTGCCAGCAGTTACCCGACTAGCTCGGGAGGTCCATACAATGAGCAGTTCTTC | CASSYPTSSGGPYNEQFF
TRBJ1-1 | TRBV5-1 | TRBD1 | . | TGCGCCAGCAGCTCATCCCGGGACAGGGCGCTGTCTGGAGCTTTCTTT | CASSSSRDRALSGAFF
TRBJ2-6 | TRBV29-1 | . | many | TGCAGCGTTGAAGATTTAAGGGGGGCCAACGTCCTGACTTTC | CSVEDLRGANVLTF
TRBJ2-7 | TRBV5-1 | TRBD1 | many | TGCGCCAGCAGCCTTGTGACAGGGGATGACGAGCAGTACTTC | CASSLVTGDDEQYF
TRBJ2-5 | TRBV6-2/TRBV6-3 | TRBD1 | . | TGTGCCAGCGGGAACCGCAGACAGGGGAGGCAGACCCAGTACTTC | CASGNRRQGRQTQYF
TRBJ1-2 | TRBV12-3/TRBV12-4 | . | few | TGTGCCAGCAGTTTCCGGCTTCTTGGCTACACCTTC | CASSFRLLGYTF
TRBJ1-2 | TRBV20-1 | . | . | TGCAGTGCTAGAGATGTCGGCGATGTTGGTGGCTACACCTTC | CSARDVGDVGGYTF
TRBJ1-2 | TRBV28 | . | . | TGTGCCAGCAGTTTCCTCAGAGACTATGGCTACACCTTC | CASSFLRDYGYTF
TRBJ1-2 | TRBV14 | . | many | TGTGCCAGCAGCCATGAGGGGTATTATCGCTACACCTTC | CASSHEGYYRYTF
TRBJ1-2 | TRBV12-3/TRBV12-4 | . | . | TGTGCCAGCAGTTTAGCGGGGTTCTACTATGGCTACACCTTC | CASSLAGFYYGYTF
TRBJ2-7 | TRBV3-1 | . | once | TGTGCCAGCAGCCAAGGGCCCGGGGTTCGGGAGAACCACGAGCAGTACTTC | CASSQGPGVRENHEQYF
TRBJ2-3 | TRBV20-1 | . | many | TGCAGTGCTAGAGTTGGGACCTCTAGCACAGATACGCAGTATTTT | CSARVGTSSTDTQYF
TRBJ1-2 | TRBV6-1 | . | few | TGTGCCAGCACCAAGGGCAGCCATAACTATGGCTACACCTTC | CASTKGSHNYGYTF
TRBJ2-3 | TRBV9 | TRBD2 | few | TGTGCCAGCAGCGTATCGGGAGGGCCCCCAGATACGCAGTATTTT | CASSVSGGPPDTQYF
TRBJ1-2 | TRBV1 | . | few | TGCACCACCAAGCGAGGGGTTAACTATGGCTACACCTTC | CTTKRGVNYGYTF
TRBJ2-1 | TRBV7-2 | . | many | TGTGCCAGCAGCTTAAGGCCGGGACTTTCCTACAATGAGCAGTTCTTC | CASSLRPGLSYNEQFF
TRBJ2-1 | TRBV19 | . | few | TGTGCCAGTAGTATCCTCGGGGTGGACCAGTCTGAGCAGTTCTTC | CASSILGVDQSEQFF
TRBJ2-1 | TRBV12-3/TRBV12-4 | TRBD2 | few | TGTGCCAGCAGTCCTACTAGCGAGGCTAGATTCCCGCAGTTCTTC | CASSPTSEARFPQFF
TRBJ2-3 | TRBV12-3/TRBV12-4 | . | . | TGTGCCAGCTCATCGGCTCTGGGCTATGCGAGCACAGATACGCAGTATTTT | CASSSALGYASTDTQYF
TRBJ2-1 | TRBV7-2 | . | . | TGTGCCAGCAGCCCAAGGACTCCTCCCAATGAGCAGTTCTTC | CASSPRTPPNEQFF
TRBJ2-7 | TRBV12-5 | . | . | TGTGCTAGCTCCCGGGACCGCTACAATGAGCAGTACTTC | CASSRDRYNEQYF
TRBJ1-5 | TRBV5-1 | TRBD1 | . | TGCGCCAGCAGCTTGCTTCCGGGACAGAATCAGCCCCAGCATTTT | CASSLLPGQNQPQHF
TRBJ2-1 | TRBV24-1 | TRBD1 | many | TGTGCCACCAGTGATTCCAGGGGGCCGAGCTCCTACAATGAGCAGTTCTTC | CATSDSRGPSSYNEQFF
TRBJ1-2 | TRBV29-1 | . | . | TGCAGCGCCCCCCTGCGGTGGCAGGGTATTTACTATGGCTACACCTTC | CSAPLRWQGIYYGYTF
TRBJ2-7 | TRBV7-9 | . | few | TGTGCCAGCAGCAGAGCTAACAACGAGCAGTACTTC | CASSRANNEQYF
TRBJ2-1 | TRBV27 | . | . | TGTGCCAGCAGTATAACGTGGCCCTCCTACAATGAGCAGTTCTTC | CASSITWPSYNEQFF
TRBJ2-1 | TRBV7-9 | . | few | TGTGCCAGCAGCTTAGGGGGACCACCGGGGGAGCAGTTCTTC | CASSLGGPPGEQFF
TRBJ2-7 | TRBV3-1 | . | . | TGTGCCAGCAGCCCCGTCCGTAAGGACGAGCAGTACTTC | CASSPVRKDEQYF
TRBJ2-5 | TRBV10-2 | TRBD2 | . | TGCGCCAGCAGGACTACCGGACTAGGGGAGACCCAGTACTTC | CASRTTGLGETQYF
TRBJ2-7 | TRBV2 | . | . | TGTGCCAGCAGTGAAGCGTTTCCCGAGCAGTACTTC | CASSEAFPEQYF
TRBJ1-5 | TRBV6-5 | . | few | TGTGCCAGCAGCCGTCGATGGGGTGGTCAGCCCCAGCATTTT | CASSRRWGGQPQHF
TRBJ2-1 | TRBV24-1 | . | . | TGTGCCACCAGTGATTTAGGACAGAGCTACAATGAAGGGCAGTTCTTC | CATSDLGQSYNEGQFF
TRBJ2-7 | TRBV19 | . | . | TGTGCCAGTAGTATCCACTTGGGGAGCGAGCAGTACTTC | CASSIHLGSEQYF
TRBJ2-7 | TRBV6-5 | TRBD1 | many | TGTGCCAGCAGTTACTCGCGACAGGGGTTTTACGAGCAGTACTTC | CASSYSRQGFYEQYF
TRBJ2-2 | TRBV12-3/TRBV12-4 | . | . | TGTGCCAGCGGCTCCCGTAGACTCTACACCGGGGAGCTGTTTTTT | CASGSRRLYTGELFF
TRBJ1-2 | TRBV5-1 | . | few | TGCGCCAGCAGCTCAAAGCAAGGGGCCGGAAGCTATGGCTACACCTTC | CASSSKQGAGSYGYTF
TRBJ1-6 | TRBV5-1 | . | . | TGCGCCAGCAGCTTCTTCTCCGGGAATTCACCCCTCCACTTT | CASSFFSGNSPLHF
TRBJ2-1 | TRBV6-5 | . | many | TGTGCCAGCATTGCTCACGGCTCCTACAATGAGCAGTTCTTC | CASIAHGSYNEQFF
TRBJ2-1 | TRBV20-1 | TRBD2 | . | TGCAGTGCACCTCTAGCGGGAGATTGGTTCTTC | CSAPLAGDWFF
TRBJ2-1 | TRBV9 | . | few | TGTGCCAGCAGCCCGGGGGAACGGGAGAGGAATGAGCAGTTCTTC | CASSPGERERNEQFF
TRBJ2-1 | TRBV10-2 | TRBD2 | . | TGCGCAACAGCCGGGACTAGCGACTACAATGAGCAGTTCTTC | CATAGTSDYNEQFF